These T cell receptor beta chains were read from a single sample in a study of cytomegalovirus exposure and HLA in healthy donors. TCRdb's copy holds only in-frame clones and misses some; the assay was immunoSEQ multiplex PCR. Its table records 200,000 to 250,000 clones. The sequenced material came from PBMCs. Receptor source: a woman aged 25 to 45 in good health and CMV-seropositive. Both conserved end residues are part of each CDR3. The D gene is left open where the match is weak.

v_call	d_call	j_call	cdr3_aa	cdr3_nt
TRBV7-6	-	TRBJ2-7	CASSLGQDSSYEQYF	TGTGCCAGCAGCTTAGGACAGGACTCTTCCTACGAGCAGTACTTC
TRBV7-9	TRBD2	TRBJ2-1	CASTLTSGSYNEQFF	TGTGCCAGCACACTAACTAGCGGTTCCTACAATGAGCAGTTCTTC
TRBV30	TRBD2	TRBJ2-1	CAWSVIREGRNEQFF	TGTGCCTGGAGTGTTATACGGGAGGGCCGGAATGAGCAGTTCTTC
TRBV7-8	-	TRBJ1-1	CASSLVKGMGFF	TGTGCCAGCAGCTTAGTGAAGGGGATGGGTTTCTTT
TRBV18	TRBD1	TRBJ1-2	CASSLGTANVYGYTF	TGTGCCAGCTCACTCGGGACAGCTAATGTCTATGGCTACACCTTC
TRBV18	TRBD1	TRBJ2-2	CASSPPGQGRIGELFF	TGTGCCAGCTCACCACCGGGACAGGGTAGGATCGGGGAGCTGTTTTTT
TRBV6-5	-	TRBJ1-2	CASSYSEWNYGYTF	TGTGCCAGCAGTTACAGCGAATGGAACTATGGCTACACCTTC
TRBV27	TRBD2	TRBJ2-7	CASSTGTSGLYEQYF	TGTGCCAGCAGTACCGGGACTAGCGGGCTCTACGAGCAGTACTTC
TRBV30	TRBD1	TRBJ1-6	CALNRGPPWAYNSPLHF	TGTGCCTTGAACAGGGGACCCCCTTGGGCCTATAATTCACCCCTCCACTTT
TRBV7-2	TRBD1	TRBJ2-4	CASSLTGGKNIQYF	TGTGCCAGCAGCTTGACAGGGGGCAAAAACATTCAGTACTTC
TRBV7-6	TRBD2	TRBJ2-3	CASSLEGVVSGRGTQYF	TGTGCCAGCAGCTTAGAAGGGGTGGTTAGCGGGAGAGGTACGCAGTATTTT
TRBV11-2	-	TRBJ2-7	CASSSSGIPYEQYF	TGTGCCAGCAGCTCGTCGGGGATTCCCTACGAGCAGTACTTC
TRBV5-3	-	TRBJ2-7	CARTLPRDSYEQYF	TGTGCCAGAACCCTGCCCAGGGATTCCTACGAGCAGTACTTC
TRBV5-1	-	TRBJ2-3	CASSLAATATDTQYF	TGCGCCAGCAGCTTGGCTGCGACAGCCACAGATACGCAGTATTTT
TRBV4-1	TRBD1	TRBJ2-7	CASSLSGTGGNEQYF	TGCGCCAGCAGCCTCTCCGGGACAGGGGGGAACGAGCAGTACTTC
TRBV29-1	-	TRBJ2-3	CSVDAGQSPDTQYF	TGCAGCGTTGATGCGGGACAGAGCCCAGATACGCAGTATTTT
TRBV10-2	TRBD1	TRBJ1-1	CASRYTGDVNTEAFF	TGCGCCAGCAGATACACAGGGGACGTGAACACTGAAGCTTTCTTT
TRBV4-3	TRBD2	TRBJ2-3	CASSPRGVGAGGHADTQYF	TGCGCCAGCAGCCCCAGAGGGGTAGGAGCGGGAGGGCACGCAGATACGCAGTATTTT
TRBV19	TRBD1	TRBJ1-4	CASSIWGQGNEKLFF	TGTGCCAGTAGTATTTGGGGACAGGGGAATGAAAAACTGTTTTTT
TRBV15	-	TRBJ2-1	CATSASDSSYNEQFF	TGTGCCACCAGCGCCTCCGACAGCTCCTACAATGAGCAGTTCTTC
TRBV11-2	TRBD1	TRBJ2-7	CASSFFWRGQAYYEQYF	TGTGCCAGCAGCTTCTTTTGGCGGGGACAGGCGTACTACGAGCAGTACTTC
TRBV7-2	-	TRBJ1-1	CASSFGSGTEAFF	TGTGCCAGCAGCTTTGGTAGCGGCACTGAAGCTTTCTTT
TRBV6-1	-	TRBJ1-5	CATAGTTYSNQPQHF	TGTGCCACCGCCGGGACAACTTATAGCAATCAGCCCCAGCATTTT
TRBV5-1	-	TRBJ2-1	CASSWGGSDYNEQFF	TGCGCCAGCAGCTGGGGCGGCAGCGACTACAATGAGCAGTTCTTC
TRBV5-1	TRBD1	TRBJ1-1	CASSLDRGEAFF	TGCGCCAGCAGCTTGGACAGGGGTGAAGCTTTCTTT
TRBV29-1	-	TRBJ1-2	CSVEVARGEGYTF	TGCAGCGTTGAAGTCGCCAGGGGAGAAGGCTACACCTTC
TRBV7-8	TRBD1	TRBJ2-1	CASSLGPLQGMHEQFF	TGTGCCAGCAGCTTAGGCCCTTTACAGGGGATGCATGAGCAGTTCTTC
TRBV4-1	TRBD1	TRBJ1-5	CASSRQQGGGSSNQPQHF	TGCGCCAGCAGCCGGCAACAGGGGGGCGGCTCTAGCAATCAGCCCCAGCATTTT
TRBV15	-	TRBJ1-6	CATSRDLSPGSSPLHF	TGTGCCACCAGCAGAGATCTCAGTCCAGGTTCCTCACCCCTCCACTTT
TRBV10-3	-	TRBJ2-5	CAIGQTNQETQYF	TGTGCCATCGGCCAGACAAACCAAGAGACCCAGTACTTC
TRBV6-5	-	TRBJ1-4	CASSSGSEGEKLFF	TGTGCCAGCAGCTCCGGGTCCGAGGGTGAAAAACTGTTTTTT
TRBV7-2	-	TRBJ1-1	CASSQGMNTEAFF	TGTGCCAGCAGCCAGGGGATGAACACTGAAGCTTTCTTT
TRBV30	-	TRBJ2-5	CAWSPRQARETQYF	TGTGCCTGGAGCCCCCGACAGGCGAGAGAGACCCAGTACTTC
TRBV29-1	TRBD1	TRBJ1-2	CSVETGQAYGYTF	TGCAGCGTGGAGACAGGGCAGGCCTATGGCTACACCTTC
TRBV23-1	-	TRBJ1-1	CASRSWRGTEAFF	TGCGCCAGCAGATCATGGAGAGGCACTGAAGCTTTCTTT
TRBV9	TRBD2	TRBJ2-3	CASSATSGRSPYDTDTQYF	TGTGCCAGCAGCGCGACTAGCGGGAGGAGTCCGTATGACACAGATACGCAGTATTTT
TRBV9	-	TRBJ2-7	CASSVQGSNEQYF	TGTGCCAGCAGCGTACAGGGGTCGAACGAGCAGTACTTC
TRBV5-1	TRBD1	TRBJ2-1	CASQTGYNEQFF	TGCGCCAGCCAGACAGGGTACAATGAGCAGTTCTTC
TRBV15	-	TRBJ2-1	CATSRATDPSYNEQFF	TGTGCCACCAGCAGGGCCACAGATCCCTCCTACAATGAGCAGTTCTTC
TRBV6-5	TRBD1	TRBJ1-2	CASSYVSWDRVEGYTF	TGTGCCAGCAGTTACGTCTCGTGGGACAGGGTAGAGGGCTACACCTTC
TRBV9	-	TRBJ2-7	CASSVEGGIGYEQYF	TGTGCCAGCAGCGTAGAGGGCGGGATCGGATACGAGCAGTACTTC
TRBV9	TRBD1	TRBJ1-2	CASSGQGHGGYTF	TGTGCCAGCAGCGGACAGGGGCACGGTGGCTACACCTTC
TRBV29-1	TRBD1	TRBJ1-1	CSGVGQGETEAFF	TGCAGCGGGGTCGGACAGGGGGAGACTGAAGCTTTCTTT
TRBV27	-	TRBJ1-1	CASSSQGKVTEAFF	TGTGCCAGCAGTTCACAGGGTAAAGTCACTGAAGCTTTCTTT
TRBV6-5	-	TRBJ2-1	CAAGLGENEQFF	TGTGCCGCCGGTCTCGGGGAGAATGAGCAGTTCTTC
TRBV19	TRBD1	TRBJ2-7	CASSIDWTGGEQYF	TGTGCCAGTAGTATAGATTGGACAGGGGGCGAGCAGTACTTC
TRBV11-3	TRBD1	TRBJ1-1	CASSEQGGDTEAFF	TGTGCCAGCAGCGAACAGGGGGGCGACACTGAAGCTTTCTTT
TRBV5-4	-	TRBJ1-1	CASSLDRNTEAFF	TGTGCCAGCAGCCTCGACAGGAACACTGAAGCTTTCTTT
TRBV5-4	TRBD1	TRBJ1-1	CASSQDRSNTEAFF	TGTGCCAGCAGCCAGGACAGGAGCAACACTGAAGCTTTCTTT
TRBV2	-	TRBJ2-1	CASSRGNEQFF	TGTGCCAGCAGCCGAGGGAATGAGCAGTTCTTC
TRBV29-1	TRBD2	TRBJ2-7	CSVGLAASYEQYF	TGCAGCGTTGGACTAGCGGCATCCTACGAGCAGTACTTC
TRBV29-1	-	TRBJ2-1	CSVVAGLYNEQFF	TGCAGCGTTGTCGCGGGGCTCTACAATGAGCAGTTCTTC
TRBV15	-	TRBJ1-2	CATSRDATHYGYTF	TGTGCCACCAGCAGAGATGCGACTCACTATGGCTACACCTTC
TRBV2	-	TRBJ1-2	CASSQYRAEVGYGYTF	TGTGCCAGCAGTCAATACAGGGCGGAGGTCGGCTATGGCTACACCTTC
TRBV10-3	TRBD1	TRBJ2-2	CAISLLGTDTGELFF	TGTGCCATCAGTCTTCTCGGGACAGACACCGGGGAGCTGTTTTTT